The 16 T cell receptor beta chains given below trace back to one sample, sequenced in a study of PD-1 blockade in classical Hodgkin lymphoma. Time point indicated: cycle 4 day 1 (C4D1), after more than five weeks of nivolumab. Each patient's relapse followed autologous stem cell transplantation, and brentuximab vedotin exposure varied. This table comes from immunoSEQ multiplex PCR, and its TCRdb copy is limited to in-frame clones, with some not included. The sample includes some 96,000 clones, approximately 94% of them seen just once. The specimen was peripheral blood mononuclear cells (PBMCs), collected before the fourth cycle of nivolumab. Receptors were obtained from a human donor with classical Hodgkin lymphoma.

The genes are TRBV7-7 and TRBJ2-5; D is perhaps TRBD1 or TRBD2 (5 bases each). V lost 0 bases to trimming and J lost 4 bases, with 6 bases between them. The CDR3 is 13 amino acids. The V gene's germline CDR1 is SSHAT and CDR2 FNYEAQ (reference sequence). CDR3 protein: CASSLAGVETQYF. The DNA for the CDR3 is TGTGCCAGCAGCTTAGCGGGGGTAGAGACCCAGTACTTC.

This chain joins TRBV27 and TRBJ2-3; the D is unclear. From germline, CDR1 is MNHEY and CDR2 SMNVEV (reference sequence). Trimming removed 3 bases from V and 1 base from J, with 20 bases in between. The CDR3 spans 18 residues. CDR3 coding DNA: TGTGCCAGCAGTTTGGCCCGCAAGATTAGCTTTCGCACAGATACGCAGTATTTT. Its translation: CASSLARKISFRTDTQYF.

This chain links TRBV5-4 with TRBJ2-3; D possibly matches TRBD1 or TRBD2 (5 bases each). CDR1 and CDR2 (germline): SGHNT, YYREEE (reference sequence). There are 13 residues in the CDR3. V lost 4 bases and J 0 bases, leaving 6 bases between the germline ends. CDR3 region: CASSRDSTDTQYF. The DNA for the CDR3 is TGTGCCAGCAGCCGGGACAGCACAGATACGCAGTATTTT.

The chain links TRBV15 to TRBJ1-1; D is unresolved. The CDR3 totals 11 residues. Germline V gene sequence: CDR1 LNHNV, CDR2 YYDKDF (reference sequence). Between the trimmed V and J ends, which lost 7 bases and 7 bases, there was a span of 10 bases. The CDR3 DNA sequence: TGTGCCACCAAAGGGAGTTTTGAAGCTTTCTTT. It specifies CATKGSFEAFF.

J is TRBJ2-2 and V is TRBV28; TRBD1 is a possible D gene (6 bases). The germline V and J ends were trimmed by 6 bases and 2 bases, with 25 bases remaining between them. CDR1 and CDR2 from the germline V gene are MDHEN and SYDVKM. The length of the CDR3 is 19 residues. The CDR3 protein is CASSSNDRPQIRNTGELFF. CDR3 in DNA: TGTGCCAGCAGCTCTAATGACAGGCCCCAAATACGAAACACCGGGGAGCTGTTTTTT.

The chain employs TRBV28 and TRBJ2-2; 9 positions match TRBD1. The trim removed 5 bases at V and 7 bases at J, leaving 8 bases unmatched. This CDR3 comprises 15 residues. Germline CDR1 is MDHEN and CDR2 is SYDVKM. CDR3 sequence: CASSLLDRGNGELFF. The DNA of the CDR3 is TGTGCCAGCAGTCTCCTTGACAGGGGGAACGGGGAGCTGTTTTTT.

The V call is TRBV6-5, the J call TRBJ2-6; possible D gene TRBD1, 5 bases. The germline CDR1 and CDR2 sequences are MNHEY and SVGAGI. Trimming took 8 bases from V and 4 from J, leaving 15 bases between them. This CDR3 has 15 residues. Here the CDR3 DNA reads TGTGCCAGCGGGCCTCGGACATCCGGGGCCAACGTCCTGACTTTC. It codes for CASGPRTSGANVLTF.

The chain recombines TRBV11-2 with TRBJ2-2; D is perhaps TRBD2 (6 bases). Germline values: CDR1 SGHAT, CDR2 FQNNGV. The V end was cut by 8 bases, the J end by 9 bases, with 25 bases between. CDR3 size: 16 residues. DNA of the CDR3: TGTGCCAGCGCCGGCCCCGGGGGTTGGGATCAGAGGGAGCTGTTTTTT. Translation gives CASAGPGGWDQRELFF. The variable domain in full, with the rest retrieved from reference TRBV11-2 and TRBJ2-2, is EAGVAQSPRYKIIEKRQSVAFWCNPISGHATLYWYQQILGQGPKLLIQFQNNGVVDDSQLPKDRFSAERLKGVDSTLKIQPAKLEDSAVYLCASAGPGGWDQRELFFGEGSRLTVL.

This chain joins TRBV2 and TRBJ2-7; D is perhaps TRBD1 or TRBD2 (7 bases each). The V gene lost 2 bases and the J gene lost 2 bases, with 13 bases spanning the gap. Germline assignment: CDR1 SNHLY and CDR2 FYNNEI. The CDR3 totals 15 residues. The CDR3 nucleotides are TGTGCCAGCAGTGAACAGGGGGGGATGGCCTACGAGCAGTACTTC. It codes for CASSEQGGMAYEQYF. The whole variable domain, remainder taken from reference TRBV2 and TRBJ2-7, is EPEVTQTPSHQVTQMGQEVILRCVPISNHLYFYWYRQILGQKVEFLVSFYNNEISEKSEIFDDQFSVERPDGSNFTLKIRSTKLEDSAMYFCASSEQGGMAYEQYFGPGTRLTVT.

The rearrangement links TRBV21-1 to TRBJ2-1; the D call of TRBD1 is as the table states it, not checked on the DNA. TRBV21-1 is classified as a pseudogene. This CDR3 is built from 11 residues. Here the CDR3 reads CASSRAVGQFF. For the CDR3, the DNA is TGTGCCAGCAGCAGGGCCGTTGGGCAGTTCTTC.

The chain uses TRBV20-1 and TRBJ1-1; D ambiguous. The CDR3 covers 10 residues. CDR1 is DFQATT, CDR2 SNEGSKA, per germline (reference sequence). The V and J ends lost 2 bases and 6 bases respectively, with 4 bases between them. The CDR3 DNA reads TGCAGTGCTAGAATCGCTGAAGCTTTCTTT. Translated, it gives CSARIAEAFF.

The chain joins TRBV2 to TRBJ1-5; D not resolved. Trimming took 2 bases from V and 5 from J, leaving 7 bases between them. Germline assignment: CDR1 SNHLY and CDR2 FYNNEI. CDR3 length: 13 residues. The CDR3 DNA sequence: TGTGCCAGCAGTGAACTTAGGGATCAGCCCCAGCATTTT. Protein: CASSELRDQPQHF.

The V call is TRBV28, the J call TRBJ1-2; TRBD1 might be the D (6 bases). Germline V CDR1 and CDR2: MDHEN, SYDVKM. V gave up 3 bases and J gave up 8 bases, with 13 bases separating them. The CDR3 consists of 13 residues. CDR3 sequence: CASSLWAGEGYTF. CDR3 nucleotide sequence: TGTGCCAGCAGTTTGTGGGCAGGGGAGGGCTACACCTTC.

The chain is built from TRBV2 and TRBJ1-1; D unresolved. This CDR3 spans 13 amino acids. V dropped 7 bases and J dropped 2 bases, with 11 bases sitting between them. Germline CDR1 and CDR2: SNHLY and FYNNEI. The CDR3 DNA follows: TGTGCCAGCAAGGCGGAAAGTAACACTGAAGCTTTCTTT. Translation gives CASKAESNTEAFF.

The V gene is TRBV19, the J gene TRBJ1-5, with D hard to call. Deletions cut 6 bases from V and 0 bases from J, with 12 bases between. The CDR3 runs to 15 residues. CDR1 LNHDA and CDR2 SQIVND come from the germline V gene (reference sequence). The CDR3 bases are TGTGCCAGTAGGACGGCCGGGGTTAGCAATCAGCCCCAGCATTTT. Its protein is CASRTAGVSNQPQHF.

V is TRBV28 and J is TRBJ1-2, with D possibly TRBD1 on 5 matching bases. CDR3 length: 14 amino acids. Trimming removed 7 bases from V and 0 bases from J, with 12 bases in between. Germline loops: CDR1 MDHEN, CDR2 SYDVKM. DNA for the CDR3: TGTGCCAGCACCATCACGGGGGCTAACTATGGCTACACCTTC. Its translation is CASTITGANYGYTF.